The next 29 T cell receptor beta chains were all read from a single sample in a study of T-cell reconstitution after alpha-beta-depleted transplantation in children (dated by TCRdb to 2016 to 2018). Library preparation was by PCR. Sequencing relied on an Illumina HiSeq 2500. Molecular barcoding was employed in the preparation of TCR libraries, with unique molecular identifiers being used to normalize TCRbeta repertoire quantification. Starting from the raw public reads, TCRdb applied fastp trimming at Q25, assembled clones with MiXCR and retained in-frame beta chains. CDR3 protein duplicates are merged, each entry listing the most common genes and DNA. This sample comprises around 250,000 distinct CDR3 sequences, roughly 9.5% of them detected only once. The top ten clones comprise 10% of the sample. Sequencing used PBMCs from the stem cell graft donor, obtained from the stem cell graft. The origin of the receptors is a human donor who donated a stem cell graft to a child with SCID.

This clonotype was observed a few times. The chain recombines TRBV6-5 with TRBJ2-5; either TRBD1 or TRBD2 may fit D (5 bases each). The V gene's germline CDR1 is MNHEY and CDR2 SVGAGI. The V end was cut by 4 bases, the J end by 3 bases, with 6 bases between. CDR3 length: 12 residues. The CDR3 is CASSWGKETQYF. In DNA, the CDR3 is TGTGCCAGCAGTTGGGGGAAAGAGACCCAGTACTTC.

This chain connects TRBV12-3 or TRBV12-4 to TRBJ1-1; a possible D gene is TRBD1 (6 bases). The length of the CDR3 is 14 residues. Trimming pared 6 bases from V and 4 bases from J, leaving 15 bases between. DNA of the CDR3: TGTGCCAGCAGCTTTTGGGGGCGGACCACTGAAGCTTTCTTT. This encodes CASSFWGRTTEAFF.

The rearrangement uses TRBV5-1 and TRBJ2-1, with D perhaps being TRBD1 or TRBD2 (5 bases each). The CDR3 loop spans 13 amino acids. Germline CDR1 and CDR2: SGHRS and YFSETQ. V was clipped by 1 base and J by 7 bases, with 9 bases between them. The CDR3 DNA sequence: TGCGCCAGCAGCTTGACTTGGGGGAATGAGCAGTTCTTC. As protein: CASSLTWGNEQFF.

The V and J genes are TRBV7-9 and TRBJ2-7, with TRBD1 matching 11 bases. The CDR3 runs to 17 residues. Germline V gene sequence: CDR1 SEHNR, CDR2 FQNEAQ (reference sequence). V was pared by 5 bases and J by 5 bases, with 14 bases of the junction left unmatched. CDR3 region: CASSETPGQGALNEQYF. The CDR3 region has the DNA TGTGCCAGCAGCGAAACCCCTGGACAGGGGGCTTTGAACGAGCAGTACTTC.

This clonotype was counted many times. The CDR3 sequence: CASSEGPSSGELFF. CDR3 in DNA: TGCGCCAGCAGTGAGGGACCGTCCTCCGGGGAGCTGTTTTTT. V usage is TRBV10-1 and J usage is TRBJ2-2; D gene ambiguous. This CDR3 spans 14 amino acids. Per germline, CDR1 WNHNN and CDR2 SYGVQD (reference sequence). V was trimmed by 2 bases and J by 6 bases, leaving 10 bases between them.

Written as DNA, the CDR3 is TGTGCCACCGAACTTGGGTTAAGGTCGGGGGATGGGTACAATGAGCAGTTCTTC. Translating it yields CATELGLRSGDGYNEQFF. V gene TRBV24-1 combines with J gene TRBJ2-1, with D possibly being TRBD2 (6 bases). Per the germline V gene, CDR1 is KGHDR and CDR2 is SFDVKD. The V end was cut by 9 bases, the J end by 4 bases, with 27 bases between. The CDR3 consists of 18 residues.

Note on this clonotype: This could be a read error, since a much larger clone is one nucleotide away. The genes are TRBV12-3 or TRBV12-4 and TRBJ2-1, with D perhaps TRBD2 (5 bases). V was trimmed by 3 bases and J by 11 bases, leaving 11 bases between them. This CDR3 spans 12 amino acids. CDR3 nucleotides: TGTGCCAGCAGTTTGGTGGGAGTTAAGCAGTTCTTC. Translated: CASSLVGVKQFF.

This clonotype has at least ten counts. This rearrangement joins TRBV18 to TRBJ2-7; TRBD1 might be the D (5 bases). V lost 0 bases and J 0 bases, leaving 12 bases between the germline ends. CDR3 length equals 16 residues. From germline, CDR1 is KGHSH and CDR2 LQKENI. Here the CDR3 reads CASSPPRQGISYEQYF. The CDR3 DNA reads TGTGCCAGCTCACCACCGCGGCAGGGAATCTCCTACGAGCAGTACTTC.

This clonotype appeared many times. The rearrangement joins TRBV20-1 to TRBJ1-1, with 8 positions matching TRBD1. CDR1 DFQATT and CDR2 SNEGSKA come from the germline V gene (reference sequence). V was pared by 5 bases and J by 0 bases, with 2 bases of the junction left unmatched. CDR3 length: 13 amino acids. CDR3: CSAGQGLNTEAFF. In nucleotides, the CDR3 is TGCAGTGCTGGACAGGGATTGAACACTGAAGCTTTCTTT.

The chain is built from TRBV27 and TRBJ1-1; tentative D call: TRBD1 (5 bases). V was cut by 5 bases and J by 1 base, with 14 bases left in between. In germline, CDR1 is MNHEY, CDR2 SMNVEV (reference sequence). CDR3 size: 15 residues. The CDR3 spells CASSPWDGTNTEAFF. DNA for the CDR3: TGTGCCAGCAGTCCCTGGGACGGGACGAACACTGAAGCTTTCTTT.

This clonotype turned up a few times. The chain links TRBV6-1 to TRBJ1-2; TRBD1 agrees at 7 bases. Trimming cost V 4 bases and J 0 bases; bases outside gene matches: 2. Germline-derived CDR1 and CDR2 are MNHNS and SASEGT. The CDR3 extends over 14 amino acids. The CDR3 loop is CASSGGTANYGYTF. DNA of the CDR3: TGTGCCAGCAGTGGAGGGACAGCTAACTATGGCTACACCTTC.

J is TRBJ2-5 and V is TRBV24-1; 9 bases fit TRBD2. The CDR3 runs to 15 residues. V shed 3 bases and J 7 bases; nucleotides not matched to a gene: 8. Germline V CDR1 and CDR2: KGHDR, SFDVKD. CDR3 nucleotides: TGTGCCACCAGTGATCCGGGACTAGCTGGGGGGACCCAGTACTTC. Protein product: CATSDPGLAGGTQYF.

The genes are TRBV5-4 and TRBJ1-1; 8 nucleotides agree with TRBD1. Trimming cost V 8 bases and J 6 bases; bases outside gene matches: 12. Per germline, CDR1 SGHNT and CDR2 YYREEE (reference sequence). The CDR3 covers 14 residues. CDR3 in amino acids: CASQSGTGSAEAFF. CDR3 nucleotides: TGTGCCAGTCAATCCGGGACAGGCTCCGCTGAAGCTTTCTTT.

This clonotype was detected a few times. This chain connects TRBV7-9 to TRBJ2-1; D may be TRBD1 (6 bases). In germline, CDR1 is SEHNR, CDR2 FQNEAQ (reference sequence). The CDR3 is 14 residues long. Between the trimmed V and J ends, which lost 8 bases and 6 bases, there was a span of 17 bases. The CDR3 nucleotides read TGTGCCAGCTCAATCCCTGTGGGGGCCAATGAGCAGTTCTTC. This codes for CASSIPVGANEQFF.

Many counts were recorded for this clonotype. The chain links TRBV5-1 to TRBJ2-1; either TRBD1 or TRBD2 may fit D (5 bases each). Trimming took off 0 bases at V and 8 bases at J, with 9 bases between the two ends. The CDR3 extends over 13 amino acids. Germline V gene lookup returns CDR1 SGHRS and CDR2 YFSETQ. The CDR3 is CASSLVGVDEQFF. The CDR3 DNA sequence: TGCGCCAGCAGCTTGGTGGGGGTCGATGAGCAGTTCTTC.

The V and J genes are TRBV5-1 and TRBJ2-5, with D hard to call. V lost 1 base and J lost 5, with 18 bases in between. The CDR3 is made up of 16 amino acids. CDR1 SGHRS and CDR2 YFSETQ come from the germline V gene. As DNA, the CDR3 is TGCGCCAGCAGCTTGTTGGGCGAACGTGTCCGGGAGACCCAGTACTTC. Its translation is CASSLLGERVRETQYF.

The genes are TRBV18 and TRBJ1-1; D is unresolved. V shed 0 bases and J shed 1 base, with 21 bases lying between them. CDR3 length: 19 amino acids. Germline CDR1 is KGHSH and CDR2 is LQKENI. The CDR3 region has the DNA TGTGCCAGCTCACCACCTGGGTTTCGGTTTAGGCAGGCGAACACTGAAGCTTTCTTT. This translates into CASSPPGFRFRQANTEAFF.

The chain carries TRBV6-1 and TRBJ2-7; D may be TRBD1 (6 bases). V dropped 10 bases and J dropped 7 bases, with 20 bases sitting between them. This CDR3 is 13 amino acids long. The V gene's germline CDR1 is MNHNS and CDR2 SASEGT. The CDR3 loop reads CATVQGRSGEQYF. CDR3 sequence (DNA): TGTGCCACCGTGCAGGGGAGATCTGGAGAGCAGTACTTC.

This clonotype was detected ten times or more. The chain joins TRBV9 to TRBJ2-1; D possibly corresponds to TRBD1 (6 bases). The V gene's germline CDR1 is SGDLS and CDR2 YYNGEE. Trimming left V 4 bases short and J 4 bases short, with 12 bases between. The CDR3 length is 14 residues. This CDR3 reads CASSLRDRYNEQFF. The CDR3 region has the DNA TGTGCCAGCAGCCTTCGCGACAGGTACAATGAGCAGTTCTTC.

Comment on this clonotype: A much more abundant neighbour one base away suggests this may be a read error. This chain connects TRBV12-3 or TRBV12-4 to TRBJ2-5; 7 bases match TRBD2. The CDR3 is 13 residues long. V was pared by 2 bases and J by 3 bases, with 0 bases of the junction left unmatched. CDR3 nucleotide sequence: TGTGCCAGCAGTTTACGGGGGGAAGAGACCCAGTACTTC. Encoded protein: CASSLRGEETQYF.

This clonotype was seen repeatedly, ten times or more. The chain joins TRBV6-6 to TRBJ2-3; TRBD2 matches 8 bases. V lost 6 bases and J lost 6; bases outside the gene matches: 8. The germline V gene has CDR1 MNHNY and CDR2 SVGAGI (reference sequence). This CDR3 comprises 14 residues. The CDR3: CASRPGGIGDTQYF. The CDR3 DNA reads TGTGCCAGCAGGCCGGGGGGGATTGGGGATACGCAGTATTTT.

V is TRBV18 and J is TRBJ2-2, with D possibly being TRBD1 (6 bases). The length of the CDR3 is 15 residues. V lost 3 bases, J lost 5 bases, and 13 bases lay in between. Germline V gene data show CDR1 as KGHSH and CDR2 as LQKENI. CDR3 sequence reads: CASSPSLQGTGELFF. CDR3 sequence (DNA): TGTGCCAGCTCACCCAGCCTTCAGGGGACCGGGGAGCTGTTTTTT.

This clonotype has just one count. The chain couples TRBV3-1 to TRBJ2-3; unclear D gene. The V end lost 3 bases, the J end lost 1 base, and 5 bases lay between the germline ends. CDR1 is LGHDT, CDR2 YNNKEL, per germline (reference sequence). This CDR3 spans 13 amino acids. CDR3 loop: CASSHGGTDTQYF. The DNA for the CDR3 is TGTGCCAGCAGCCATGGCGGCACAGATACGCAGTATTTT.

This clonotype was seen more than once but under ten times. The DNA for the CDR3 is TGTGCCAGCAGCGTAGGGATGGCCGGGAACTCCTACGAGCAGTACTTC. This encodes CASSVGMAGNSYEQYF. The rearrangement uses TRBV9 and TRBJ2-7, with a possible D match to TRBD2 (5 bases). From germline, CDR1 is SGDLS and CDR2 YYNGEE. V was cut by 0 bases and J by 0 bases, with 13 bases left in between. CDR3 length: 16 amino acids.

The V and J genes are TRBV7-3 and TRBJ2-6, with a weak D call TRBD1 (6 bases). Trimming took 8 bases from V and 5 from J, leaving 16 bases between them. The germline V gene encodes CDR1 SGHTA and CDR2 FQGTGA. The CDR3 covers 15 residues. This chain's CDR3 is CASGTGNSWANVLTF. The CDR3, as DNA: TGTGCCAGCGGCACAGGGAATAGCTGGGCCAACGTCCTGACTTTC.

This clonotype was seen ten or more times. The chain combines TRBV5-1 with TRBJ1-4; the D is unclear. V dropped 4 bases and J dropped 12 bases, with 22 bases sitting between them. CDR3 length equals 15 residues. Germline assignment: CDR1 SGHRS and CDR2 YFSETQ. CDR3 DNA: TGCGCCAGCAGCCCGCTGGCGGGGTCGATTGTAGAACTGTTTTTT. It encodes CASSPLAGSIVELFF. The entire variable domain, with the rest obtained from reference TRBV5-1 and TRBJ1-4, is as follows: KAGVTQTPRYLIKTRGQQVTLSCSPISGHRSVSWYQQTPGQGLQFLFEYFSETQRNKGNFPGRFSGRQFSNSRSEMNVSTLELGDSALYLCASSPLAGSIVELFFGSGTQLSVL.

Concerning this clonotype itself: One base away lies a much larger clone, so this may be a sequencing read error. The chain couples TRBV11-2 to TRBJ2-3; TRBD2 agrees at 12 bases. V shed 5 bases, J shed 7 bases, and the junction held 10 bases outside the gene matches. CDR3 length: 16 residues. Germline V gene data show CDR1 as SGHAT and CDR2 as FQNNGV. The CDR3 DNA is TGTGCCAGCAGCCGGGGACTAGCGGGCTTGGCGAATACGCAGTATTTT. It is translated as CASSRGLAGLANTQYF.

Here the CDR3 DNA reads TGTGCCAGCAACCGAGGGGTTCGGGACAATCAGCCCCAGCATTTT. Translated, it gives CASNRGVRDNQPQHF. The chain employs TRBV12-3 or TRBV12-4 and TRBJ1-5; TRBD1 might be the D (5 bases). Trimming removed 7 bases at V and 3 bases at J, with 16 bases between. This CDR3 is built from 15 residues.

This clonotype was seen more than once but under ten times. Its ends do not fully match the called genes, so a read error is possible. The chain recombines TRBV25-1 with TRBJ2-1; tentatively, D is TRBD1 (6 bases). The V gene's germline CDR1 is MGHDK and CDR2 SYGVNS. The CDR3 has 12 amino acids. DNA of the CDR3: TGTGCCAGCAGTGAATCAGGTTACAGGGTTCTCTTC. Its protein is CASSESGYRVLF.